Shown below are 13 T cell receptor beta chains from a single sample sequenced in a study of blood T cell repertoires in COVID-19. Here immunoSEQ multiplex PCR was the method, and the copy in TCRdb shows in-frame clones only, minus some. The sample lists about 230,000 clones, roughly 85% seen once, with less than 6.5% in the top ten. The material sequenced was peripheral blood. Receptor source: a man aged 50-60 years with COVID-19, enrolled during active disease.

The chain combines TRBV7-6 with TRBJ2-5, with TRBD2 as a possible D gene (5 bases). Trimming cost V 4 bases and J 5 bases, with 17 bases left between them. Per germline, CDR1 SGHVS and CDR2 FNYEAQ. CDR3 size: 15 residues. The CDR3 sequence is CASSSLGIVTETQYF. DNA of the CDR3: TGTGCCAGCAGCTCCCTCGGGATAGTAACGGAGACCCAGTACTTC.

The chain recombines TRBV19 with TRBJ1-5; D is uncertain. CDR3 length equals 16 residues. The germline V gene has CDR1 LNHDA and CDR2 SQIVND (reference sequence). Trimming pared 5 bases from V and 5 bases from J, leaving 19 bases between. This CDR3 reads CASSRRTDRLHQPQHF. The CDR3 bases are TGTGCCAGTAGTCGGAGAACGGACCGACTACATCAGCCCCAGCATTTT.

This chain connects TRBV6-2 or TRBV6-3 to TRBJ1-5; 8 positions match TRBD1. The CDR3 has 13 residues. In germline, CDR1 is MNHEY, CDR2 SVGEGT. V shed 6 bases and J 7 bases; nucleotides not matched to a gene: 5. This chain's CDR3 is CASSKDRAQPQHF. As DNA, the CDR3 is TGTGCCAGCAGCAAGGACAGGGCGCAGCCCCAGCATTTT.

J is TRBJ2-1 and V is TRBV30, with 9 bases aligning to TRBD1. CDR1 is GTSNPN, CDR2 SVGIG, per germline (reference sequence). V lost 5 bases, J lost 6 bases, and 11 bases stayed unmatched. The CDR3 loop spans 15 amino acids. The CDR3 sequence: CAWGTGTLTGNEQFF. CDR3 nucleotides: TGTGCCTGGGGGACAGGGACACTGACGGGCAATGAGCAGTTCTTC.

The chain combines TRBV7-2 with TRBJ1-6; 9 nucleotides match TRBD1. Germline V gives CDR1 SGHTA, CDR2 FQGNSA. This CDR3 has 15 amino acids. Unmatched junction bases numbered 8, after V lost 5 bases and J lost 9 bases. The CDR3 DNA follows: TGTGCCAGCAGCACTAGAGGGACAGGGTTTTCACCCCTCCACTTT. It yields the protein CASSTRGTGFSPLHF.

J is TRBJ2-2 and V is TRBV10-3, with TRBD1 identical over 10 bases. Losses at the gene ends were 4 bases for V and 5 bases for J; bases not matched to a gene: 4. This CDR3 spans 15 amino acids. In germline, CDR1 is ENHRY, CDR2 SYGVKD. The CDR3 reads CAISGTGGKTGELFF. Here the CDR3 DNA reads TGTGCCATCAGTGGGACAGGGGGAAAAACCGGGGAGCTGTTTTTT.

The rearrangement uses TRBV4-1 and TRBJ1-4, with D perhaps TRBD1 (5 bases). Per germline, CDR1 MGHRA and CDR2 YSYEKL. The CDR3 runs to 14 residues. V lost 3 bases and J 8 bases, leaving 13 bases between the germline ends. CDR3 DNA sequence: TGCGCCAGCAGCCACGGCCAGGGTAGGGAAAAACTGTTTTTT. It translates to CASSHGQGREKLFF.

CDR3 residues: CASSLRFANTGELFF. CDR3 DNA: TGTGCCAGCAGCTTACGGTTTGCGAACACCGGGGAGCTGTTTTTT. This chain connects TRBV11-1 to TRBJ2-2; D is unclear. Germline values: CDR1 SGHAT, CDR2 FQDESV (reference sequence). V was shortened by 2 bases and J by 0 bases, with 7 bases between the two germline ends. This CDR3 is 15 amino acids long.

V and J are TRBV27 and TRBJ1-2; 10 bases are shared with TRBD1. Trimming removed 4 bases from V and 4 bases from J; junction bases left unmatched: 3. The CDR3 extends over 14 amino acids. Germline assignment: CDR1 MNHEY and CDR2 SMNVEV (reference sequence). This CDR3 is CASSSTGGRYGYTF. The CDR3 bases are TGTGCCAGCAGTTCGACAGGGGGCCGCTATGGCTACACCTTC.

This sequence joins TRBV10-3 and TRBJ1-2; tentatively, D is TRBD1 (6 bases). This CDR3 comprises 16 residues. The germline gives CDR1 ENHRY, CDR2 SYGVKD. Between the trimmed V and J ends, which lost 5 bases and 3 bases, there was a span of 19 bases. The CDR3: CAISPYRELLDYGYTF. CDR3 DNA: TGTGCCATCAGTCCTTACAGGGAGTTGCTAGACTATGGCTACACCTTC.

This clone was observed a handful of times. The chain recombines TRBV3-1 (or the pseudogene TRBV3-2) with TRBJ1-6; 8 bases are a match to TRBD1. This CDR3 has 14 amino acids. The germline V gene has CDR1 LGHDT and CDR2 YNNKEL (reference sequence). V dropped 4 bases and J dropped 10; count of bases not matched to a gene: 6. The DNA of the CDR3 is TGTGCCAGCAGCCCACAGGGGGTTCGGTCACCCCTCCACTTT. Translating gives CASSPQGVRSPLHF.

The chain employs TRBV4-1 and TRBJ2-3; 13 bases are shared with TRBD2. Germline V CDR1 and CDR2: MGHRA, YSYEKL. This CDR3 spans 16 amino acids. Losses at the gene ends were 2 bases for V and 4 bases for J; bases not matched to a gene: 3. The CDR3 DNA is TGCGCCAGCAGCCAAACTAGCGGGGGGGCTCCAGATACGCAGTATTTT. Translated: CASSQTSGGAPDTQYF.

DNA for the CDR3: TGTGCCAGCAGTTTTTCGACGGGTCGACCCCAGCATTTT. Translating gives CASSFSTGRPQHF. This chain uses TRBV6-5 with TRBJ1-5; D is unresolved. Germline assignment: CDR1 MNHEY and CDR2 SVGAGI. CDR3 length: 13 residues. The V and J ends lost 4 bases and 10 bases respectively, with 14 bases between them.